These 32 T cell receptor beta chains originate from one sample sequenced in a study of CD8 T cells in Susac syndrome. RNA was extracted with the RNeasy kit, and a quantity of about 0.45 to 1 ug was reverse transcribed using random hexamers. TCRdb used MiXCR to reprocess the immunoSEQ multiplex PCR reads, holding one entry per CDR3 protein. The sample lists more than 200,000 distinct CDR3 sequences; 85% to 95% were seen once. Sequences were obtained from CD4+ T cells from PBMCs. The receptors shown here come from a human donor with Susac syndrome.

The genes are TRBV20-1 and TRBJ2-7, with 10 nucleotides matching TRBD2. This CDR3 has 15 amino acids. Germline V CDR1 and CDR2: DFQATT, SNEGSKA (reference sequence). Unmatched junction bases numbered 4, after V lost 1 base and J lost 1 base. CDR3 sequence: CSARVRTSGSYEQYF. CDR3 coding DNA: TGCAGTGCTAGAGTTCGGACTAGCGGTTCCTACGAGCAGTACTTC.

The rearrangement uses TRBV9 and TRBJ2-1, with TRBD2 identical over 7 bases. Germline V gene sequence: CDR1 SGDLS, CDR2 YYNGEE. The CDR3 totals 16 residues. V shed 3 bases and J 0 bases; nucleotides not matched to a gene: 6. CDR3 DNA sequence: TGTGCCAGCAGCGCCGGTGGGGGGGACTCCTACAATGAGCAGTTCTTC. It is translated as CASSAGGGDSYNEQFF.

J is TRBJ2-3 and V is TRBV6-5, with D possibly matching TRBD2 (7 bases). Germline V CDR1 and CDR2: MNHEY, SVGAGI. V lost 2 bases to trimming and J lost 8 bases, with 14 bases between them. CDR3 size: 14 residues. Here the CDR3 reads CASSYGGAHVTQYF. CDR3 DNA sequence: TGTGCCAGCAGTTACGGGGGGGCGCATGTTACGCAGTATTTT.

The chain has TRBV20-1 and TRBJ2-7; no firm D call. The CDR3 is 13 residues long. The V end lost 3 bases, the J end lost 5 bases, and 14 bases lay between the germline ends. The germline V gene encodes CDR1 DFQATT and CDR2 SNEGSKA (reference sequence). CDR3 DNA sequence: TGCAGTGCTAGCCCCACAGTAGAGGACGAGCAGTACTTC. Its protein product is CSASPTVEDEQYF.

In its sample, this clonotype was seen once. The chain has TRBV4-2 and TRBJ2-5; tentatively, D is TRBD1 or TRBD2 (6 bases each). The V gene's germline CDR1 is LGHNA and CDR2 YNFKEQ. Trimming removed 3 bases from V and 0 bases from J, with 14 bases in between. The CDR3 is 16 amino acids. CDR3 DNA: TGTGCCAGCAGCCATGATCGGAGGGGGGACCAAGAGACCCAGTACTTC. It yields the protein CASSHDRRGDQETQYF.

This rearrangement joins TRBV27 to TRBJ1-6; weak D call: TRBD1 (5 bases). The germline CDR1 and CDR2 sequences are MNHEY and SMNVEV (reference sequence). Trimming took 7 bases from V and 8 from J, leaving 15 bases between them. The CDR3 runs 14 residues. The DNA of the CDR3 is TGTGCCAGCACTCGAGGGGTCTCGCATTCACCCCTCCACTTT. Its translation is CASTRGVSHSPLHF.

The CDR3 loop reads CSVMGQNIAKNIQYF. CDR3 nucleotide sequence: TGCAGCGTAATGGGACAGAATATAGCCAAAAACATTCAGTACTTC. The chain recombines TRBV29-1 with TRBJ2-4; 7 nucleotides agree with TRBD1. The CDR3 contains 15 residues. CDR1 and CDR2 from the germline V gene are SQVTM and ANQGSEA. V shed 6 bases and J 0 bases; nucleotides not matched to a gene: 8.

V and J are TRBV12-3 or TRBV12-4 and TRBJ1-2; 10 nucleotides align to TRBD1. V shed 1 base and J 1 base; nucleotides not matched to a gene: 6. The length of the CDR3 is 17 residues. CDR3 DNA sequence: TGTGCCAGCAGTTTAGGGGACAGGGGAGAGATTAACTATGGCTACACCTTC. Translated, it gives CASSLGDRGEINYGYTF.

CDR3 DNA sequence: TGCAGTGCTAGCGGGACAGGGCGATCACCCCTCCACTTT. The encoded protein is CSASGTGRSPLHF. This sequence joins TRBV20-1 and TRBJ1-6; 9 positions match TRBD1. Germline trimming cut 3 bases from V and 10 bases from J; bases unmatched to any gene: 4. The CDR3 spans 13 residues. Germline-derived CDR1 and CDR2 are DFQATT and SNEGSKA (reference sequence).

The V call is TRBV5-1, the J call TRBJ2-4; no firm D call. Germline V gives CDR1 SGHRS, CDR2 YFSETQ. CDR3 size: 14 residues. V lost 0 bases and J lost 3, with 7 bases in between. The CDR3 coding sequence is TGCGCCAGCAGCTTGGAGGTTGTCAAAAACATTCAGTACTTC. This translates into CASSLEVVKNIQYF.

The chain combines TRBV12-3 or TRBV12-4 with TRBJ1-4, with a possible D match to TRBD1 (5 bases). The CDR3 runs 17 residues. The V and J ends lost 5 bases and 0 bases respectively, with 16 bases between them. This CDR3 is CASSTRGWSATNEKLFF. Here the CDR3 DNA reads TGTGCCAGCAGTACTCGGGGCTGGAGTGCAACTAATGAAAAACTGTTTTTT.

CDR3 region: CASSYARGSPLHF. CDR3 DNA sequence: TGTGCCAGCAGTTACGCAAGGGGGTCACCCCTCCACTTT. The V and J genes are TRBV6-2 or TRBV6-3 and TRBJ1-6; maybe TRBD1 (6 bases). Trimming removed 2 bases from V and 10 bases from J, with 9 bases in between. Germline V CDR1 and CDR2: MNHEY, SVGEGT. The CDR3 consists of 13 residues.

The gene calls are TRBV14 and TRBJ1-4; D may be TRBD1 (6 bases). Germline V CDR1 and CDR2: SGHDN, FVKESK. The CDR3 runs 15 residues. V lost 4 bases and J lost 5, with 14 bases in between. The CDR3 spells CASSLKTGANEKLFF. The CDR3, as DNA: TGTGCCAGCAGCCTTAAGACAGGAGCGAATGAAAAACTGTTTTTT.

The V gene is TRBV2, the J gene TRBJ1-2; TRBD1 agrees at 7 bases. CDR1 is SNHLY, CDR2 FYNNEI, per germline. The CDR3 has 15 amino acids. J was trimmed by 3 bases and V by 3 bases; bases with no gene match: 7. CDR3 in DNA: TGTGCCAGCAGTGAGAGTCAGGGGGGCGACTATGGCTACACCTTC. Its translation is CASSESQGGDYGYTF.

As DNA, the CDR3 is TGCGCCAGCAGCCCTACAGCCCGGACAGGGGTCGGCTACACCTTC. It translates to CASSPTARTGVGYTF. The V call is TRBV5-1, the J call TRBJ1-2; 9 bases are a match to TRBD1. The CDR3 runs to 15 residues. J was trimmed by 8 bases and V by 4 bases; bases with no gene match: 12. CDR1 and CDR2 (germline): SGHRS, YFSETQ. The variable domain in full, completed from reference TRBV5-1 and TRBJ1-2, reads KAGVTQTPRYLIKTRGQQVTLSCSPISGHRSVSWYQQTPGQGLQFLFEYFSETQRNKGNFPGRFSGRQFSNSRSEMNVSTLELGDSALYLCASSPTARTGVGYTFGSGTRLTVV.

The J gene is TRBJ1-3, the V gene TRBV30; D might be TRBD1 (5 bases). Germline V gene data show CDR1 as GTSNPN and CDR2 as SVGIG (reference sequence). V shed 3 bases and J shed 0 bases, with 12 bases lying between them. This CDR3 has 15 residues. The CDR3 spells CAWSGHSSSGNTIYF. DNA of the CDR3: TGTGCCTGGAGCGGACATTCGAGCTCTGGAAACACCATATATTTT.

The chain recombines TRBV9 with TRBJ2-7; possibly TRBD2 for D (6 bases). Germline V lookup: CDR1 SGDLS, CDR2 YYNGEE. V shed 3 bases and J shed 4 bases, with 14 bases lying between them. This CDR3 is 14 amino acids long. This chain's CDR3 is CASSALAGGYEQYF. CDR3 nucleotides: TGTGCCAGCAGCGCCCTGGCTGGGGGGTACGAGCAGTACTTC.

V and J are TRBV9 and TRBJ2-5; TRBD2 matches 7 bases. V lost 2 bases to trimming and J lost 6 bases; unmatched junction nucleotides: 16. The CDR3 totals 17 residues. Germline CDR1 SGDLS, CDR2 YYNGEE. The CDR3 nucleotides read TGTGCCAGCAGCGTCAGGGCGAGCGGGGTAGAAGGTCAGACCCAGTACTTC. Protein sequence: CASSVRASGVEGQTQYF.

The rearrangement uses TRBV2 and TRBJ2-5; TRBD1 agrees at 7 bases. The germline V gene encodes CDR1 SNHLY and CDR2 FYNNEI. J was trimmed by 1 base and V by 4 bases; bases with no gene match: 3. This CDR3 has 14 amino acids. The CDR3 bases are TGTGCCAGCAGTGGAGGGACAGTCCAAGAGACCCAGTACTTC. It is translated as CASSGGTVQETQYF.

The chain couples TRBV20-1 to TRBJ1-1; TRBD1 might be the D (5 bases). Germline CDR1 reads DFQATT; CDR2 reads SNEGSKA (reference sequence). CDR3 length: 11 amino acids. V was cut by 3 bases and J by 5 bases, with 7 bases left in between. The CDR3 sequence is CSASGTTEAFF. In DNA, the CDR3 is TGCAGTGCTAGCGGGACGACTGAAGCTTTCTTT.

The genes are TRBV19 and TRBJ2-1, with 9 bases matching TRBD2. Germline CDR1 LNHDA, CDR2 SQIVND (reference sequence). The V and J ends lost 6 bases and 8 bases, in that order; junction bases with no gene match: 23. CDR3 length: 19 amino acids. CDR3 nucleotides: TGTGCCAGTAGACCTCAATTTGGTCGTTTCGGCGGGGGGGCAGATGAGCAGTTCTTC. It is translated as CASRPQFGRFGGGADEQFF.

The chain recombines TRBV3-1 with TRBJ1-1, with 9 bases matching TRBD1. This CDR3 has 18 residues. The germline V gene encodes CDR1 LGHDT and CDR2 YNNKEL (reference sequence). V was clipped by 0 bases and J by 4 bases; unmatched bases: 12. The CDR3 spells CASSQEGPGTGRTTEAFF. DNA for the CDR3: TGTGCCAGCAGCCAAGAGGGACCCGGGACAGGGAGAACCACTGAAGCTTTCTTT.

The genes are TRBV9 and TRBJ2-5, with 8 bases that match TRBD1. The junction had 9 bases not matched to a gene; V was cut back by 4 bases and J by 4 bases. CDR1 is SGDLS and CDR2 is YYNGEE in the germline V gene. The CDR3 runs 15 residues. CDR3 coding DNA: TGTGCCAGCAGCCCAAGGACAGGGTACCTAGAGACCCAGTACTTC. Amino acid sequence: CASSPRTGYLETQYF.

The V and J genes are TRBV6-2 or TRBV6-3 and TRBJ1-1, with a tentative D call TRBD1 (5 bases). This CDR3 is built from 13 residues. CDR1 and CDR2 (germline): MNHEY, SVGEGT. Here the CDR3 reads CAHTQGANTEAFF. The DNA of the CDR3 is TGTGCGCACACCCAAGGGGCGAACACTGAAGCTTTCTTT.

The chain is built from TRBV6-1 and TRBJ2-1, with D unclear. Trimming took off 3 bases at V and 0 bases at J, with 9 bases between the two ends. The CDR3 extends over 15 amino acids. The germline V gene has CDR1 MNHNS and CDR2 SASEGT. The chain's CDR3 is CASSDEVSSYNEQFF. CDR3 nucleotide sequence: TGTGCCAGCAGTGATGAGGTGAGCTCCTACAATGAGCAGTTCTTC.

This rearrangement joins TRBV2 to TRBJ2-1; D ambiguous. The CDR3 spans 16 residues. The V gene's germline CDR1 is SNHLY and CDR2 FYNNEI. V was clipped by 8 bases and J by 0 bases, with 17 bases between them. The CDR3 region has the DNA TGTGCCAGCGCCCCACAGTCCCCCAACTCCTACAATGAGCAGTTCTTC. It yields the protein CASAPQSPNSYNEQFF.

The V and J genes are TRBV27 and TRBJ2-3; 10 positions agree with TRBD2. Germline assignment: CDR1 MNHEY and CDR2 SMNVEV (reference sequence). CDR3 length: 15 amino acids. J gave up 5 bases and V 2 bases, and 4 bases lay outside the gene matches. The CDR3 loop reads CASSLTSGAGDTQYF. CDR3 nucleotide sequence: TGTGCCAGCAGTTTAACTAGCGGGGCTGGAGATACGCAGTATTTT.

J is TRBJ1-1 and V is TRBV14, with a tentative D call TRBD1 (6 bases). This CDR3 region has 15 residues. V lost 1 base and J lost 4, with 13 bases in between. Germline V lookup: CDR1 SGHDN, CDR2 FVKESK. In DNA form, the CDR3 reads TGTGCCAGCAGCCAAGTGATCGGAGGGGGCACTGAAGCTTTCTTT. Protein sequence: CASSQVIGGGTEAFF.

The chain uses TRBV4-1 and TRBJ1-2, with 7 bases identical to TRBD1. Germline V gene lookup returns CDR1 MGHRA and CDR2 YSYEKL. The CDR3 consists of 15 residues. V lost 1 base to trimming and J lost 3 bases; unmatched junction nucleotides: 5. The CDR3 nucleotides read TGCGCCAGCAGCCAAGGACAGGGAGATCACTATGGCTACACCTTC. It codes for CASSQGQGDHYGYTF.

This chain connects TRBV14 to TRBJ1-4; D may be TRBD1 (6 bases). Germline loops: CDR1 SGHDN, CDR2 FVKESK. The CDR3 consists of 15 residues. Between the trimmed V and J ends, which lost 4 bases and 8 bases, there was a span of 17 bases. The CDR3: CASSLNWGANEKLFF. DNA of the CDR3: TGTGCCAGCAGCCTCAACTGGGGGGCGAACGAAAAACTGTTTTTT.

This chain links TRBV20-1 with TRBJ2-1; D is possibly TRBD2 (7 bases). Trimming pared 5 bases from V and 1 base from J, leaving 12 bases between. From germline, CDR1 is DFQATT and CDR2 SNEGSKA (reference sequence). CDR3 length equals 14 residues. CDR3 sequence (DNA): TGCAGTGCTCGGCGGGGGCCTTCCTACAATGAGCAGTTCTTC. Translation: CSARRGPSYNEQFF.

The chain combines TRBV6-2 or TRBV6-3 with TRBJ2-1; 11 bases align to TRBD2. The CDR3 is 16 residues long. Germline V CDR1 and CDR2: MNHEY, SVGEGT. J was trimmed by 5 bases and V by 6 bases; bases with no gene match: 9. CDR3 in DNA: TGTGCCAGCAGGCCCGTCCTAGCGGGGGGAAACAATGAGCAGTTCTTC. Its translation: CASRPVLAGGNNEQFF.